Below are 29 T cell receptor beta chains sequenced from a single sample in a study of early T cells in non-severe SARS-CoV-2 infection. TCRdb itself ran the 5' RACE reads through MiXCR, one entry per CDR3 protein. The sample lists roughly 30,000 distinct CDR3 sequences, under 6% seen once, with about 5.8% in the top ten. The specimen was whole blood. Receptor source: an adult who was a healthcare worker with PCR-confirmed SARS-CoV-2 infection or an uninfected control (not recorded which).

This clonotype was observed a handful of times. V usage is TRBV12-3 or TRBV12-4 and J usage is TRBJ1-1, with a tentative D call TRBD1 (5 bases). The CDR3 is 13 amino acids. The V end lost 6 bases, the J end lost 5 bases, and 13 bases lay between the germline ends. The CDR3 DNA sequence: TGTGCCAGCAGGCAGCAGGGCAGGACTGAAGCTTTCTTT. Translation gives CASRQQGRTEAFF.

Many counts were recorded for this clonotype. The chain employs TRBV28 and TRBJ1-4; no clear D gene. The CDR3 runs to 13 residues. The ends were cut back, 7 bases at V and 4 bases at J, with 10 bases in the middle. Germline CDR1 is MDHEN and CDR2 is SYDVKM. The CDR3 region has the DNA TGTGCCAGCACGGAGGCGCGTAATGAAAAACTGTTTTTT. Protein sequence: CASTEARNEKLFF.

This clonotype was counted a few times. The rearrangement uses TRBV4-3 and TRBJ2-1; D perhaps matches TRBD2 (6 bases). V was cut by 0 bases and J by 11 bases, with 11 bases left in between. This CDR3 is built from 13 residues. From germline, CDR1 is LGHNA and CDR2 YSLEER. CDR3 bases: TGCGCCAGCAGCCAAGATATCCGGGAGAAGCAGTTCTTC. Its protein is CASSQDIREKQFF.

The chain is built from TRBV19 and TRBJ2-4; possible D gene TRBD2, 5 bases. Germline CDR1 reads LNHDA; CDR2 reads SQIVND (reference sequence). V gave up 7 bases and J gave up 0 bases, with 13 bases separating them. The CDR3 loop spans 15 amino acids. CDR3 residues: CASTGNYLAKNIQYF. The CDR3 DNA reads as TGTGCCAGTACGGGGAACTACCTAGCCAAAAACATTCAGTACTTC.

This clonotype occurred many times. The rearrangement uses TRBV29-1 and TRBJ2-2; perhaps D is TRBD1 or TRBD2 (5 bases each). This CDR3 has 14 residues. CDR1 is SQVTM and CDR2 is ANQGSEA in the germline V gene. V gave up 4 bases and J gave up 3 bases, with 12 bases separating them. CDR3 region: CSVGGTFHTGELFF. For the CDR3, the DNA is TGCAGCGTTGGGGGGACCTTCCACACCGGGGAGCTGTTTTTT.

The chain employs TRBV28 and TRBJ2-7; 7 bases agree with TRBD1. V was clipped by 8 bases and J by 4 bases; unmatched bases: 11. This CDR3 region has 14 residues. From germline, CDR1 is MDHEN and CDR2 SYDVKM. The CDR3 reads CASLSGQSIYEQYF. The CDR3 DNA reads TGTGCCAGCCTCTCGGGACAGTCGATTTACGAGCAGTACTTC. The full variable domain, its missing parts supplied by reference TRBV28 and TRBJ2-7, is DVKVTQSSRYLVKRTGEKVFLECVQDMDHENMFWYRQDPGLGLRLIYFSYDVKMKEKGDIPEGYSVSREKKERFSLILESASTNQTSMYLCASLSGQSIYEQYFGPGTRLTVT.

Ten or more counts support this clonotype. The rearrangement links TRBV6-5 to TRBJ1-2; 9 nucleotides line up with TRBD1. CDR1 is MNHEY and CDR2 is SVGAGI in the germline V gene. The ends lost 6 bases at V and 8 bases at J; junction bases unmatched: 4. The CDR3 covers 12 residues. CDR3 nucleotide sequence: TGTGCCAGCAGCGGGACAGGGAGAGGCTACACCTTC. It specifies CASSGTGRGYTF.

This clonotype was picked up a small number of times. The chain joins TRBV4-3 to TRBJ2-7; D gene uncertain. This CDR3 spans 15 amino acids. CDR1 is LGHNA and CDR2 is YSLEER in the germline V gene. Trimming took 0 bases from V and 3 from J, leaving 12 bases between them. CDR3 protein: CASSQDRRSFYEQYF. The CDR3 DNA is TGCGCCAGCAGCCAAGATAGGAGATCATTCTACGAGCAGTACTTC.

This clonotype was recorded many times. This sequence joins TRBV9 and TRBJ2-5; D gene ambiguous. Trimming removed 1 base from V and 3 bases from J, with 7 bases in between. CDR1 and CDR2 from the germline V gene are SGDLS and YYNGEE. This CDR3 contains 13 residues. This CDR3 reads CASSVRDEETQYF. The CDR3 region has the DNA TGTGCCAGCAGCGTAAGGGATGAAGAGACCCAGTACTTC.

This clonotype was observed many times. Here the CDR3 DNA reads TGTGCCAGCAGCTTCAGCGGGGGACAAGAGACCCAGTACTTC. It codes for CASSFSGGQETQYF. V usage is TRBV4-2 and J usage is TRBJ2-5; 8 nucleotides match TRBD2. From germline, CDR1 is LGHNA and CDR2 YNFKEQ. V was clipped by 5 bases and J by 2 bases; unmatched bases: 4. CDR3 length: 14 amino acids.

This chain links TRBV6-5 with TRBJ1-2, with a tentative D call TRBD1 (5 bases). The germline gives CDR1 MNHEY, CDR2 SVGAGI. This CDR3 is built from 12 residues. Trimming left V 3 bases short and J 5 bases short, with 7 bases between. CDR3 sequence (DNA): TGTGCCAGCAGTTATCAGGGATATGGCTACACCTTC. This sequence encodes CASSYQGYGYTF.

Ten or more counts support this clonotype. The CDR3 loop is CASSSGDGYNSPLHF. The CDR3 DNA is TGTGCCAGCAGTTCCGGGGACGGGTATAATTCACCCCTCCACTTT. The rearrangement joins TRBV12-3 or TRBV12-4 to TRBJ1-6, with TRBD1 as a possible D gene (5 bases). V was clipped by 4 bases and J by 4 bases, with 11 bases between them. This CDR3 is 15 amino acids long.

Many counts were recorded for this clonotype. The CDR3 bases are TGCAGCGTTGAGACAGCGCGGGGCTACGAGCAGTACTTC. Translating gives CSVETARGYEQYF. This sequence joins TRBV29-1 and TRBJ2-7, with D possibly being TRBD2 (6 bases). V lost 3 bases to trimming and J lost 3 bases, with 12 bases between them. Germline V lookup: CDR1 SQVTM, CDR2 ANQGSEA. This CDR3 is built from 13 residues.

Many counts were recorded for this clonotype. The V gene is TRBV7-2, the J gene TRBJ1-6; D uncertain. The germline V and J ends were trimmed by 1 base and 10 bases, with 8 bases remaining between them. CDR3 length: 13 residues. Germline loops: CDR1 SGHTA, CDR2 FQGNSA. Here the CDR3 reads CASSLDNESPLHF. CDR3 nucleotide sequence: TGTGCCAGCAGCTTAGATAATGAATCACCCCTCCACTTT.

The rearrangement links TRBV20-1 to TRBJ2-7; 8 positions match TRBD1. This CDR3 region has 14 residues. The trim removed 0 bases at V and 3 bases at J, leaving 4 bases unmatched. CDR1 and CDR2 from the germline V gene are DFQATT and SNEGSKA (reference sequence). The CDR3 is CSAREGQGHYEQYF. The CDR3 DNA is TGCAGTGCTAGAGAAGGACAGGGTCACTACGAGCAGTACTTC.

In this sample, this clonotype turned up many times. This chain joins TRBV25-1 and TRBJ1-1; 7 nucleotides align to TRBD1. The length of the CDR3 is 13 residues. The trim removed 0 bases at V and 5 bases at J, leaving 0 bases unmatched. Germline V gene lookup returns CDR1 MGHDK and CDR2 SYGVNS. Written as DNA, the CDR3 is TGTGCCAGCAGTGAATACAGGGGGACTGAAGCTTTCTTT. It yields the protein CASSEYRGTEAFF.

This clonotype appeared many times. This chain links TRBV4-1 with TRBJ1-1; weak D call: TRBD1 (6 bases). This CDR3 is built from 17 residues. CDR1 and CDR2 (germline): MGHRA, YSYEKL. V was cut by 3 bases and J by 5 bases, with 22 bases left in between. In DNA, the CDR3 is TGCGCCAGCAGCCACCCCGCAGACACAGGGCGAGGGACTGAAGCTTTCTTT. Residues: CASSHPADTGRGTEAFF.

On this clonotype itself: A much larger clone is a single base away; this may be a read error. Here the CDR3 DNA reads TGCAGCGTTGAATGGGTCCCTTGGGCTTTCTTT. This encodes CSVEWVPWAFF. The V gene is TRBV29-1, the J gene TRBJ1-1; no firm D call. CDR1 is SQVTM, CDR2 ANQGSEA, per germline. Trimming shortened V by 2 bases and J by 11 bases, and 12 bases separated the two germline ends. CDR3 size: 11 residues.

By frequency in the sample, this clonotype is medium-sized. The CDR3 region is CSVGTAISLNTEAFF. CDR3 bases: TGCAGCGTTGGTACAGCCATATCTCTGAACACTGAAGCTTTCTTT. V usage is TRBV29-1 and J usage is TRBJ1-1; D remains ambiguous. V lost 4 bases, J lost 0 bases, and 15 bases lay in between. Germline V CDR1 and CDR2: SQVTM, ANQGSEA. The CDR3 is 15 amino acids.

A few counts support this clonotype. The genes are TRBV7-8 and TRBJ2-1; 10 bases fit TRBD1. Per germline, CDR1 SGHVS and CDR2 FQNEAQ. With 5 bases clipped from V and 7 bases from J, the junction kept 8 bases outside the gene matches. This CDR3 is 15 amino acids long. The CDR3 sequence is CASSTPGQGRNEQFF. The CDR3 bases are TGTGCCAGCAGCACGCCGGGACAGGGGAGAAATGAGCAGTTCTTC.

The sample holds a few counts of this clonotype. The chain links TRBV7-2 to TRBJ1-1; no clear D. This CDR3 comprises 15 residues. Trimming took off 2 bases at V and 1 base at J, with 11 bases between the two ends. Germline lookup yields CDR1 SGHTA and CDR2 FQGNSA. The CDR3: CASSLLGSTNTEAFF. As DNA, the CDR3 is TGTGCCAGCAGCTTACTTGGTAGTACGAACACTGAAGCTTTCTTT. The variable domain in full, with the rest retrieved from reference TRBV7-2 and TRBJ1-1, is GAGVSQSPSNKVTEKGKDVELRCDPISGHTALYWYRQSLGQGLEFLIYFQGNSAPDKSGLPSDRFSAERTGGSVSTLTIQRTQQEDSAVYLCASSLLGSTNTEAFFGQGTRLTVV.

V and J are TRBV18 and TRBJ2-5; a weak D match, TRBD2 (6 bases). The germline V gene encodes CDR1 KGHSH and CDR2 LQKENI. The CDR3 is 16 residues long. The V gene lost 1 base and the J gene lost 5 bases, with 17 bases spanning the gap. The CDR3 nucleotides are TGTGCCAGCTCACCACGGGAGACTAGAGGAGAGGAGACCCAGTACTTC. The encoded protein is CASSPRETRGEETQYF.

At least ten counts were recorded for this clonotype. The rearrangement uses TRBV19 and TRBJ2-7; D gene unclear. Trimming removed 10 bases from V and 2 bases from J, with 12 bases in between. Germline lookup yields CDR1 LNHDA and CDR2 SQIVND (reference sequence). The CDR3 is 12 residues long. CDR3 protein: CATLSSAYEQYF. In DNA form, the CDR3 reads TGTGCCACCCTAAGCAGTGCCTACGAGCAGTACTTC.

This chain links TRBV28 with TRBJ2-3; unclear D gene. Germline loops: CDR1 MDHEN, CDR2 SYDVKM. V gave up 4 bases and J gave up 4 bases, with 18 bases separating them. The CDR3 sequence is 16 residues long. The CDR3 loop reads CASSSTQRAGADTQYF. The CDR3 region has the DNA TGTGCCAGCAGTTCCACCCAACGGGCCGGCGCAGATACGCAGTATTTT.

This clonotype has a count of ten or more. The chain couples TRBV4-3 to TRBJ2-1; D unclear. V was cut by 0 bases and J by 5 bases, with 17 bases left in between. CDR1 and CDR2 from the germline V gene are LGHNA and YSLEER. The CDR3 has 17 residues. CDR3 DNA sequence: TGCGCCAGCAGCCAAGATATTGGGGTTGTTGGAGACAATGAGCAGTTCTTC. Translating gives CASSQDIGVVGDNEQFF.

This clonotype was seen ten or more times. J is TRBJ2-7 and V is TRBV19; D ambiguous. This CDR3 spans 11 amino acids. Germline CDR1 and CDR2: LNHDA and SQIVND (reference sequence). Trimming removed 3 bases at V and 6 bases at J, with 6 bases between. CDR3 sequence reads: CASSMGLEQYF. CDR3 bases: TGTGCCAGTAGTATGGGTCTCGAGCAGTACTTC.

This clonotype was observed at least ten times. The chain uses TRBV5-1 and TRBJ1-5; D ambiguous. V was shortened by 1 base and J by 7 bases, with 15 bases between the two germline ends. CDR1 is SGHRS and CDR2 is YFSETQ in the germline V gene. The CDR3 covers 15 residues. CDR3 nucleotide sequence: TGCGCCAGCAGCTTGAATACCGGATTAGGCCAGCCCCAGCATTTT. This codes for CASSLNTGLGQPQHF. The full variable domain, with the rest looked up from reference TRBV5-1 and TRBJ1-5, is KAGVTQTPRYLIKTRGQQVTLSCSPISGHRSVSWYQQTPGQGLQFLFEYFSETQRNKGNFPGRFSGRQFSNSRSEMNVSTLELGDSALYLCASSLNTGLGQPQHFGDGTRLSIL.

The chain uses TRBV7-2 and TRBJ1-2; no clear D gene. This CDR3 comprises 13 residues. In germline, CDR1 is SGHTA, CDR2 FQGNSA. Between the trimmed V and J ends, which lost 5 bases and 7 bases, there was a span of 14 bases. In DNA, the CDR3 is TGTGCCAGCAGCGACTACGAAGTCGCTGGCTACACCTTC. This sequence encodes CASSDYEVAGYTF. The whole variable domain, filled in from reference TRBV7-2 and TRBJ1-2, reads GAGVSQSPSNKVTEKGKDVELRCDPISGHTALYWYRQSLGQGLEFLIYFQGNSAPDKSGLPSDRFSAERTGGSVSTLTIQRTQQEDSAVYLCASSDYEVAGYTFGSGTRLTVV.

The table lists this clonotype with many counts. The V call is TRBV29-1, the J call TRBJ2-1; D gene ambiguous. The CDR3 has 13 residues. The germline V gene encodes CDR1 SQVTM and CDR2 ANQGSEA. The V end lost 2 bases, the J end lost 7 bases, and 12 bases lay between the germline ends. The CDR3 nucleotides are TGCAGCGTTGAATCCCCGGGCCGAAATGAGCAGTTCTTC. Protein: CSVESPGRNEQFF.